A single sample is the source of the 23 T cell receptor beta chains below, sequenced in a study of molecular identifiers for immune sequencing clone quantification. TCRdb independently ran MiXCR on the PCR reads; one entry per CDR3 protein. This sample yields hundreds of thousands of distinct CDR3 sequences, of which approximately 20% are seen a single time; under 0.95% belongs to the top ten. Material for sequencing was naive CD8+ T cells from blood, with Jurkat cell RNA spiked in. Subset: FACS-sorted CD8+CD4-CCR7+CD45RA+ naive T cells. These TCRs come from a human donor in good health. Some libraries in this study had Jurkat cell RNA spiked in.

This clonotype was detected many times. The chain recombines TRBV7-8 with TRBJ1-1; 8 nucleotides match TRBD1. This CDR3 has 18 residues. Germline CDR1 is SGHVS and CDR2 is FQNEAQ. Trimming removed 3 bases from V and 4 bases from J; junction bases left unmatched: 16. The CDR3 sequence is CASSFLRQGRGSGTEAFF. In DNA form, the CDR3 reads TGTGCCAGCAGCTTCTTAAGACAGGGGAGAGGGTCGGGCACTGAAGCTTTCTTT. Based on the CDR3 plus reference TRBV7-8 and TRBJ1-1, the full variable domain is GAGVSQSPRYKVAKRGQDVALRCDPISGHVSLFWYQQALGQGPEFLTYFQNEAQLDKSGLPSDRFFAERPEGSVSTLKIQRTQQEDSAVYLCASSFLRQGRGSGTEAFFGQGTRLTVV.

Details on this clonotype: A much larger clone differs from this one at a single base, so this may be a read error. The genes are TRBV5-3 and TRBJ2-1; D uncertain. TRBV5-3 is an ORF, with its function uncertain. The CDR3 runs 12 residues. The V end was cut by 8 bases, the J end by 6 bases, with 12 bases between. CDR3 region: CASNAVSNEQFF. In nucleotides, the CDR3 is TGTGCCAGCAACGCCGTTTCCAATGAGCAGTTCTTC.

The sample holds many counts of this clonotype. This chain connects TRBV4-3 to TRBJ2-1; 11 positions agree with TRBD1. J gave up 9 bases and V 3 bases, and 10 bases lay outside the gene matches. Per germline, CDR1 LGHNA and CDR2 YSLEER. The CDR3 covers 16 residues. This CDR3 reads CASSQAGTGGLSEQFF. The CDR3 bases are TGCGCCAGCAGCCAGGCAGGGACAGGGGGTTTGAGTGAGCAGTTCTTC.

This clonotype appeared many times. The V gene is TRBV7-2, the J gene TRBJ2-1; D unresolved. Germline V gene data show CDR1 as SGHTA and CDR2 as FQGNSA. The CDR3 spans 13 residues. Trimming removed 7 bases from V and 2 bases from J, with 9 bases in between. The CDR3 is CASITPPYNEQFF. The DNA of the CDR3 is TGTGCCAGCATCACCCCCCCCTACAATGAGCAGTTCTTC.

This clonotype was recorded many times. The chain links TRBV13 to TRBJ2-3; perhaps D is TRBD1 or TRBD2 (5 bases each). V was pared by 5 bases and J by 5 bases, with 14 bases between. The germline gives CDR1 PRHDT, CDR2 FYEKMQ (reference sequence). This CDR3 has 14 amino acids. The CDR3 bases are TGTGCCAGCAGCCCTCGCTGGGGGAGAGATACGCAGTATTTT. It translates to CASSPRWGRDTQYF.

This clonotype came up many times. This chain links TRBV7-6 with TRBJ2-2, with 11 bases identical to TRBD2. CDR3 length equals 16 residues. With 5 bases clipped from V and 5 bases from J, the junction kept 7 bases outside the gene matches. Germline CDR1 is SGHVS and CDR2 is FNYEAQ. The CDR3, as DNA: TGTGCCAGCAGCCCTACTAGCGGGAGAAGGACCGGGGAGCTGTTTTTT. Amino acids: CASSPTSGRRTGELFF.

V usage is TRBV27 and J usage is TRBJ2-3, with D possibly called TRBD1 or TRBD2 (6 bases each). The V and J ends lost 2 bases and 6 bases respectively, with 15 bases between them. The CDR3 spans 15 residues. Germline CDR1 reads MNHEY; CDR2 reads SMNVEV (reference sequence). In nucleotides, the CDR3 is TGTGCCAGCAGTTTAATGGGGGGCGAGGGCGATACGCAGTATTTT. Protein: CASSLMGGEGDTQYF.

As DNA, the CDR3 is TGTGCCAGCAGTCCATTCCGCGGGAGCACAGATACGCAGTATTTT. This encodes CASSPFRGSTDTQYF. The J gene is TRBJ2-3, the V gene TRBV11-2; perhaps TRBD2 as D (5 bases). V was clipped by 6 bases and J by 0 bases, with 13 bases between them. This CDR3 comprises 15 residues. Germline CDR1 and CDR2: SGHAT and FQNNGV.

With respect to this clonotype: The junction shows a germline mismatch at one end, possibly a read error. The rearrangement links TRBV7-2 to TRBJ1-1; no reliable D call. The CDR3 contains 15 residues. Germline CDR1 and CDR2: SGHTA and FQGNSA. In nucleotides, the CDR3 is TGTGCCCGCAGCCCATTCACTGGCATGAACACTGAAGCTTTCTTT. It encodes CARSPFTGMNTEAFF.

This clonotype was picked up many times. This chain's CDR3 is CSVVGGGMNTEAFF. The CDR3 coding sequence is TGCAGCGTTGTAGGCGGGGGTATGAACACTGAAGCTTTCTTT. The chain joins TRBV29-1 to TRBJ1-1, with D tentatively TRBD1 (5 bases). V dropped 4 bases and J dropped 0 bases, with 12 bases sitting between them. Germline V gene sequence: CDR1 SQVTM, CDR2 ANQGSEA. The CDR3 consists of 14 residues.

With regard to this clonotype: One base away lies a much larger clone, so this may be a sequencing read error. The V and J genes are TRBV7-9 and TRBJ2-1; 12 bases map to TRBD2. Germline V gene lookup returns CDR1 SEHNR and CDR2 FQNEAQ (reference sequence). The CDR3 runs 16 residues. Written as DNA, the CDR3 is TGTGCCAGCAGCTTAGTAGGACTAGCGGGAACGAATGAGCAGCTCTTC. This codes for CASSLVGLAGTNEQLF.

The sample holds many counts of this clonotype. The V gene is TRBV12-3 or TRBV12-4, the J gene TRBJ2-4; 11 bases fit TRBD1. Trimming removed 0 bases from V and 6 bases from J; junction bases left unmatched: 7. This CDR3 is built from 17 residues. The CDR3 DNA follows: TGTGCCAGCAGTTTAGCATTTGGACAGGGGGCAGCAAACATTCAGTACTTC. This sequence encodes CASSLAFGQGAANIQYF.

The rearrangement uses TRBV27 and TRBJ1-6; D might be TRBD1 (5 bases). Per the germline V gene, CDR1 is MNHEY and CDR2 is SMNVEV (reference sequence). The CDR3 has 12 residues. With 8 bases removed from V and 7 bases from J, the gap between germline ends came to 9 bases. The CDR3 sequence is CASQTANSPLHF. In nucleotides, the CDR3 is TGTGCCAGCCAGACAGCAAATTCACCCCTCCACTTT.

A few counts support this clonotype. The chain is built from TRBV30 and TRBJ1-2; 8 bases map to TRBD1. CDR3 length equals 16 residues. Trimming at V came to 0 bases and at J to 8 bases, leaving 14 bases not matched to a gene. Per the germline V gene, CDR1 is GTSNPN and CDR2 is SVGIG (reference sequence). CDR3 in amino acids: CAWSVLVPGQGQGYTF. CDR3 nucleotide sequence: TGTGCCTGGAGTGTACTTGTCCCAGGACAGGGTCAGGGCTACACCTTC.

The chain carries TRBV27 and TRBJ2-3; D is perhaps TRBD1 (6 bases). The ends were cut back, 6 bases at V and 8 bases at J, with 12 bases in the middle. Per the germline V gene, CDR1 is MNHEY and CDR2 is SMNVEV (reference sequence). The CDR3 is made up of 12 amino acids. The DNA of the CDR3 is TGTGCCAGCAGCCCGGGACATCCTACGCAGTATTTT. Translated: CASSPGHPTQYF.

A remark on this clonotype: Just one base apart from a much larger clone, this may be a read error. The chain carries TRBV2 and TRBJ2-7, with TRBD2 matching over 7 bases. Germline values: CDR1 SNHLY, CDR2 FYNNEI. The CDR3 length is 16 residues. The CDR3 is CASSEWEGETNYEQHF. The DNA for the CDR3 is TGTGCCAGCAGTGAATGGGAGGGCGAGACCAACTACGAGCAGCACTTC.

This clonotype occurred a few times. The chain has TRBV7-6 and TRBJ1-2; no reliable D call. The V gene lost 0 bases and the J gene lost 7 bases, with 12 bases spanning the gap. CDR1 and CDR2 from the germline V gene are SGHVS and FNYEAQ. The CDR3 consists of 14 residues. The chain's CDR3 is CASSLAGTDSGYTF. CDR3 nucleotides: TGTGCCAGCAGCTTAGCGGGCACGGACTCTGGCTACACCTTC. Full variable domain (missing parts from reference TRBV7-6 and TRBJ1-2): GAGVSQSPRYKVTKRGQDVALRCDPISGHVSLYWYRQALGQGPEFLTYFNYEAQQDKSGLPNDRFSAERPEGSISTLTIQRTEQRDSAMYRCASSLAGTDSGYTFGSGTRLTVV.

This clonotype came up many times. CDR3 sequence: CSVEYAAAYPSGNTIYF. CDR3 DNA sequence: TGCAGCGTTGAATATGCGGCAGCTTACCCCTCTGGAAACACCATATATTTT. The gene calls are TRBV29-1 and TRBJ1-3; D uncertain. The germline V gene has CDR1 SQVTM and CDR2 ANQGSEA. The CDR3 has 17 amino acids. Trimming took off 2 bases at V and 0 bases at J, with 17 bases between the two ends.

This clonotype appeared once. One end of the junction does not line up with germline, which may come from a read error. The rearrangement joins TRBV25-1 to TRBJ1-2, with D uncertain. The CDR3 length is 14 residues. Germline V lookup: CDR1 MGHDK, CDR2 SYGVNS. The DNA for the CDR3 is TGTGCCAGAGACCCTGAGGGCCCATACTATGGCGACACCTTC. Residues: CARDPEGPYYGDTF.

Of note for this clonotype: It may be a read error: a sequence one base away is much more abundant. CDR3 protein: CASSNEGRTDTQHF. DNA for the CDR3: TGTGCCAGCAGCAACGAAGGTCGTACAGATACGCAGCATTTT. V gene TRBV7-6 combines with J gene TRBJ2-3; no clear D. Matching the DNA end better, TRBJ1-5 makes the J call doubtful. From germline, CDR1 is SGHVS and CDR2 FNYEAQ. The CDR3 loop spans 14 amino acids.

This clonotype appeared a few times. The J gene is TRBJ2-1, the V gene TRBV7-9; no clear D gene. Germline values: CDR1 SEHNR, CDR2 FQNEAQ (reference sequence). CDR3 length: 17 residues. The V gene lost 3 bases and the J gene lost 1 base, with 16 bases spanning the gap. The chain's CDR3 is CASSFQEILQSYNEQFF. CDR3 bases: TGTGCCAGCAGCTTTCAGGAAATCCTACAATCCTACAATGAGCAGTTCTTC.

This clonotype showed up many times. V usage is TRBV6-5 and J usage is TRBJ1-5, with a weak D call TRBD1 (6 bases). With 6 bases removed from V and 7 bases from J, the gap between germline ends came to 19 bases. Germline CDR1 is MNHEY and CDR2 is SVGAGI. This CDR3 has 15 residues. Written as DNA, the CDR3 is TGTGCCAGCAGCCGACTCAACAGGGTCAGGCAGCCCCAGCATTTT. Translating it yields CASSRLNRVRQPQHF.

The chain carries TRBV3-1 and TRBJ2-7; D possibly corresponds to TRBD1 (6 bases). Germline lookup yields CDR1 LGHDT and CDR2 YNNKEL (reference sequence). This CDR3 has 16 amino acids. Trimming left V 2 bases short and J 0 bases short, with 14 bases between. The CDR3 reads CASSQLRGPSSYEQYF. In nucleotides, the CDR3 is TGTGCCAGCAGCCAACTCAGGGGTCCTAGCTCCTACGAGCAGTACTTC.